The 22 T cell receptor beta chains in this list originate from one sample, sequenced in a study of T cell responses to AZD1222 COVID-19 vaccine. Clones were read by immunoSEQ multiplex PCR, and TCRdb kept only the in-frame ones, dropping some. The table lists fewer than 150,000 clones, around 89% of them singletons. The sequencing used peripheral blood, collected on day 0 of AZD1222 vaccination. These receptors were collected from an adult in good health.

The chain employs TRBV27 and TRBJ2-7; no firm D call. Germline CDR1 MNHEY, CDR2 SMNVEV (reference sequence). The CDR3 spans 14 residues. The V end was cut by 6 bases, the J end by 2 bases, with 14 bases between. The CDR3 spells CASRGFGSTYEQYF. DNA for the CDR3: TGTGCCAGCAGGGGATTCGGCTCTACCTACGAGCAGTACTTC.

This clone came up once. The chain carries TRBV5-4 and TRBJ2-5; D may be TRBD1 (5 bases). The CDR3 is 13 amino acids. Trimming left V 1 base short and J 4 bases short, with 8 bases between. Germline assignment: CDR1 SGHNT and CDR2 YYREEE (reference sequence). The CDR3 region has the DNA TGTGCCAGCAGCTTGTACGACAGAGAGACCCAGTACTTC. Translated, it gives CASSLYDRETQYF.

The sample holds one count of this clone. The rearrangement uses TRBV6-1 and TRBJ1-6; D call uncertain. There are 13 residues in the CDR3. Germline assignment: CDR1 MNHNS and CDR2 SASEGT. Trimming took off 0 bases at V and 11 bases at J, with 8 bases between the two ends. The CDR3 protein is CASSEAQVAPLHF. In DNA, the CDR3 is TGTGCCAGCAGTGAAGCTCAAGTAGCACCCCTCCACTTT.

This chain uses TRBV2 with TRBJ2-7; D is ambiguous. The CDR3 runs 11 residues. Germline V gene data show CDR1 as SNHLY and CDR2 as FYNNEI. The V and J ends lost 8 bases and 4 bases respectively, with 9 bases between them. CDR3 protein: CASSWGYEQYF. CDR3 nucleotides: TGTGCCAGCTCTTGGGGATACGAGCAGTACTTC.

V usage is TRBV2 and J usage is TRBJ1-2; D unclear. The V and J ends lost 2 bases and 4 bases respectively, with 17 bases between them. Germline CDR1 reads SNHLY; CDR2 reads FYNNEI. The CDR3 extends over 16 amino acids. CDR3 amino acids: CASSERSGNHGYGYTF. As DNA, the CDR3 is TGTGCCAGCAGTGAAAGGTCGGGCAACCACGGCTATGGCTACACCTTC.

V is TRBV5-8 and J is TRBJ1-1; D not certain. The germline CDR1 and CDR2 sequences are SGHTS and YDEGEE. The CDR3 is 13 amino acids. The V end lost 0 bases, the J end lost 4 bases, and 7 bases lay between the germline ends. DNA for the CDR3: TGTGCCAGCAGCTTGGGGTTGGGCACTGAAGCTTTCTTT. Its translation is CASSLGLGTEAFF.

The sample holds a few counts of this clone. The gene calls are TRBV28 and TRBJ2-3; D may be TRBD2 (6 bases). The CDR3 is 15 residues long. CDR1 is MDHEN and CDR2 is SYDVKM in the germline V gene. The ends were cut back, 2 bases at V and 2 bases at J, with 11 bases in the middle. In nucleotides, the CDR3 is TGTGCCAGCAGTTTAGGAGGGCCGAACACAGATACGCAGTATTTT. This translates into CASSLGGPNTDTQYF. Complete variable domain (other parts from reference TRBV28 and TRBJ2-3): DVKVTQSSRYLVKRTGEKVFLECVQDMDHENMFWYRQDPGLGLRLIYFSYDVKMKEKGDIPEGYSVSREKKERFSLILESASTNQTSMYLCASSLGGPNTDTQYFGPGTRLTVL.

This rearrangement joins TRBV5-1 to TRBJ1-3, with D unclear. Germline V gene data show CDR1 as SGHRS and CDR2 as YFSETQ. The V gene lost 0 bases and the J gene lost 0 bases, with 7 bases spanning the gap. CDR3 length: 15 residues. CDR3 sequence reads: CASSLDSYSGNTIYF. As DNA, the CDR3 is TGCGCCAGCAGCTTGGACAGCTACTCTGGAAACACCATATATTTT. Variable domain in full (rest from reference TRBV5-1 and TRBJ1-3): KAGVTQTPRYLIKTRGQQVTLSCSPISGHRSVSWYQQTPGQGLQFLFEYFSETQRNKGNFPGRFSGRQFSNSRSEMNVSTLELGDSALYLCASSLDSYSGNTIYFGEGSWLTVV.

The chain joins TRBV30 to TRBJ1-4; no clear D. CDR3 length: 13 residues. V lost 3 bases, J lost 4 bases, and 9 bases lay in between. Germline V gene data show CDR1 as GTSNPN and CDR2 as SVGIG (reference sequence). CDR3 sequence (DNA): TGTGCCTGGAGCGGGAGATTTAATGAAAAACTGTTTTTT. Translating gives CAWSGRFNEKLFF.

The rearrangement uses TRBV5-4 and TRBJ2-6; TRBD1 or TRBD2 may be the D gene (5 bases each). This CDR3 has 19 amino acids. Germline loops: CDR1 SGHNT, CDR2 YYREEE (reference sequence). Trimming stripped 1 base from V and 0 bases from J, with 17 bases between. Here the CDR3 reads CASSLTSAGAHSGANVLTF. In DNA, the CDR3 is TGTGCCAGCAGCTTGACTTCCGCCGGGGCCCACTCTGGGGCCAACGTCCTGACTTTC. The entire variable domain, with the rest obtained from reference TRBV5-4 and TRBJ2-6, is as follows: ETGVTQSPTHLIKTRGQQVTLRCSSQSGHNTVSWYQQALGQGPQFIFQYYREEENGRGNFPPRFSGLQFPNYSSELNVNALELDDSALYLCASSLTSAGAHSGANVLTFGAGSRLTVL.

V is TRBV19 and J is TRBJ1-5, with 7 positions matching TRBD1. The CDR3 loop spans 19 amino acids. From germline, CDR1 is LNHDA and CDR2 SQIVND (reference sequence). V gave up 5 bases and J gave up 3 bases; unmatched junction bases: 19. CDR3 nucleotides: TGTGCCAGTAGTTTTCCTCGACGACAGGGACCATCCATCAATCAGCCCCAGCATTTT. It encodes CASSFPRRQGPSINQPQHF.

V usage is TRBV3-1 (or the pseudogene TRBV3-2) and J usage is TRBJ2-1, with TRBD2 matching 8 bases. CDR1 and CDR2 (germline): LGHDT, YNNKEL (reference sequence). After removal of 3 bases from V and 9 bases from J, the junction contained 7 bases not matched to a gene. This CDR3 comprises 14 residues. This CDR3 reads CASSQTSARGEQFF. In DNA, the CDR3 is TGTGCCAGCAGCCAGACTAGCGCCCGTGGTGAGCAGTTCTTC.

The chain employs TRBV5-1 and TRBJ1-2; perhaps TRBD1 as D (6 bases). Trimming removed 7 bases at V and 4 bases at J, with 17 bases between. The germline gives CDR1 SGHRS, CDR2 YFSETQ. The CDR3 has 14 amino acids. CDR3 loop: CASASIQGFYGYTF. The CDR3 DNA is TGCGCCAGCGCGTCCATACAGGGATTCTATGGCTACACCTTC.

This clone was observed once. The CDR3 region is CSVGRADRGTEAFF. CDR3 nucleotide sequence: TGCAGCGTCGGAAGGGCCGACAGGGGCACTGAAGCTTTCTTT. V and J are TRBV29-1 and TRBJ1-1; TRBD1 aligns across 8 bases. Germline CDR1 is SQVTM and CDR2 is ANQGSEA. J was trimmed by 4 bases and V by 6 bases; bases with no gene match: 10. The CDR3 sequence is 14 residues long.

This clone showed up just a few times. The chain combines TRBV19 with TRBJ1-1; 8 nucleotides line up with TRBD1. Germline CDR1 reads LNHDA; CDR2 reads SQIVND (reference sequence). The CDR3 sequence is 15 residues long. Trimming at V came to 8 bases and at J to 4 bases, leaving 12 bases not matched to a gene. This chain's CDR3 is CASSPPDRVATEAFF. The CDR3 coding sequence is TGTGCCAGTTCGCCCCCGGACAGGGTCGCCACTGAAGCTTTCTTT. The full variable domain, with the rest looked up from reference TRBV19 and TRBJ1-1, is DGGITQSPKYLFRKEGQNVTLSCEQNLNHDAMYWYRQDPGQGLRLIYYSQIVNDFQKGDIAEGYSVSREKKESFPLTVTSAQKNPTAFYLCASSPPDRVATEAFFGQGTRLTVV.

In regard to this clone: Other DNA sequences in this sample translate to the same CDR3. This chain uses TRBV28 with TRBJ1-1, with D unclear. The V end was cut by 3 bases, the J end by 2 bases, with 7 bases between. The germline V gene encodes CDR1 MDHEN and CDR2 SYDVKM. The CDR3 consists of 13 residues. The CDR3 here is CASSLPRNTEAFF. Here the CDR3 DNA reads TGTGCCAGCAGTTTGCCGCGCAACACTGAAGCTTTCTTT. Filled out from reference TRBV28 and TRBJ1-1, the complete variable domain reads DVKVTQSSRYLVKRTGEKVFLECVQDMDHENMFWYRQDPGLGLRLIYFSYDVKMKEKGDIPEGYSVSREKKERFSLILESASTNQTSMYLCASSLPRNTEAFFGQGTRLTVV.

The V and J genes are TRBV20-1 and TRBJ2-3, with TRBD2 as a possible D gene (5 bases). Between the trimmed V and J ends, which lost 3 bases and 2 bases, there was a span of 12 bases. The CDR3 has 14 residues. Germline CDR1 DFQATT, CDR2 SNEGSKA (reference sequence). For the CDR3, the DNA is TGCAGTGCTAGTAGCGTTTACTTCACAGATACGCAGTATTTT. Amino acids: CSASSVYFTDTQYF.

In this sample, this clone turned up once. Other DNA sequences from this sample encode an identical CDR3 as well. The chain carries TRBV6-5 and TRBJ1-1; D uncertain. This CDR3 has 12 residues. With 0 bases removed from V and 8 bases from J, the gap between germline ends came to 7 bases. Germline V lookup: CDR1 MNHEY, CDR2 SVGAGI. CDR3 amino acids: CASSYSGREAFF. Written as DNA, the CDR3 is TGTGCCAGCAGTTACTCCGGCCGGGAAGCTTTCTTT.

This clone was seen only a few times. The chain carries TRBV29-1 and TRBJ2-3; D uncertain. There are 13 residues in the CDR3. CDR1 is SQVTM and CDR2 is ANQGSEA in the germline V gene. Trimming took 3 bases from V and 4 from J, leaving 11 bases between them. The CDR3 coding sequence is TGCAGCGTTGACGTGCGTTCGCCAGATACGCAGTATTTT. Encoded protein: CSVDVRSPDTQYF.

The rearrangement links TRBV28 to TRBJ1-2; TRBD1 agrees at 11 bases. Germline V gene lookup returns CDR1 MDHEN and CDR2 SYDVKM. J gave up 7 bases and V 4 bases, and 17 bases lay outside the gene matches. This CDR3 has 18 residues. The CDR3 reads CASSSIWTGGQARSGYTF. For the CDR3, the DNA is TGTGCCAGCAGTTCAATCTGGACAGGGGGCCAGGCGAGAAGTGGCTACACCTTC.

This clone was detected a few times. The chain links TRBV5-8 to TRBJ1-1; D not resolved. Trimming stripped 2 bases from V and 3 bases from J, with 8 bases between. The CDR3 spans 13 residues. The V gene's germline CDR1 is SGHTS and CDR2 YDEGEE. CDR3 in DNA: TGTGCCAGCAGCTTTGGTCGATACACTGAAGCTTTCTTT. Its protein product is CASSFGRYTEAFF.

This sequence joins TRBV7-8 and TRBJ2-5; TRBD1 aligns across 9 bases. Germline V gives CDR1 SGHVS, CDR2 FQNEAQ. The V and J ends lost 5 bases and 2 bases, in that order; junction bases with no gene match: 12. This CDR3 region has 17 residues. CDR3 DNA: TGTGCCAGCAGCCCATATTACCGGGACAGGGAACAAGAGACCCAGTACTTC. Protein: CASSPYYRDREQETQYF. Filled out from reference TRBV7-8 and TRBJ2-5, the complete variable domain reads GAGVSQSPRYKVAKRGQDVALRCDPISGHVSLFWYQQALGQGPEFLTYFQNEAQLDKSGLPSDRFFAERPEGSVSTLKIQRTQQEDSAVYLCASSPYYRDREQETQYFGPGTRLLVL.